This TCR beta chain was sequenced for a study of T cells in Graves' hyperthyroidism and ophthalmopathy (dated by TCRdb to about 2019). General notes on the study: Peripheral blood was collected at initial diagnosis, before any treatment. A discovery cohort of around 98 patients, roughly 43 with Graves' ophthalmopathy and 57 with stable Graves' hyperthyroidism, was used to find distinguishing TCR V-J signatures. An independent validation cohort of some 18 hyperthyroidism patients and 15 or so patients who later progressed to ophthalmopathy tested prospective prediction of ophthalmopathy. The 95 to 100 discovery patients were divided at random into training and test sets in a 7:3 ratio. In roughly six Graves' hyperthyroidism patients, the study also compared T-cell repertoires from thyroid tissue with T-cell repertoires from blood. After sampling, hyperthyroidism patients received methimazole starting at 30 mg daily, and ophthalmopathy patients received high-dose intravenous methylprednisolone. According to the paper, TCR Vbeta CDR3 sequencing was carried out on more than 120 peripheral blood samples, which came from approximately 41 ophthalmopathy, around 74 hyperthyroidism and about 17 progressor patients. Summary of the overall study and its limitations: In validation, progression to ophthalmopathy was predicted by the model with 70% to 71% sensitivity and about 72% specificity, a median of about 6 months before onset. A 13 V-J signature model separated ophthalmopathy from stable hyperthyroidism, with 87.88% sensitivity and around 84% specificity in cross-validation and 80%/75% in testing. No statistical method was used to set the sample size in advance, and investigators knew the group allocation. Most expanded thyroid clonotypes (frequency above 0.001) were also detected in blood, suggesting blood repertoires may reflect thyroid immune responses.

The germline V gene (reference sequence) supplies CDR1 PRHDT and CDR2 FYEKMQ. V and J lose 4 bases and 7 bases, and a span of 16 bases separates them. The CDR3 holds 15 amino acids from the cysteine to the phenylalanine. Only the CDR3 region is kept as DNA, spanning 45 bases read in frame from base 1. Ophthalmopathy patients had moderately to severely active disease, Clinical Activity Score of at least 3, NOSPECS grade of at least 4, and duration under 3 months. Exclusion was applied to patients with uncontrolled infections, other autoimmune diseases, pregnancy or lactation. Diagnoses were established on the basis of clinical symptoms, serum thyroxine and TRAb, thyroid ultrasound, and orbital computed tomography. PBMCs were isolated from 7.5 to 10 ml of fresh peripheral blood by Ficoll-Paque density gradient centrifugation. Total RNA was extracted with Trizol reagent, and quality was checked on an Agilent 2100 Bioanalyzer.

Amplification of TCR beta CDR3 regions was carried out from RNA transcripts. The TCR CDR3 was subjected to a first round of RT-PCR using the HTBI primer set and the Qiagen OneStep RT-PCR kit. Libraries were constructed in a second round of multiplex PCR, after which size selection and purification were performed. Paired-end sequencing of the libraries was performed with 100 bp reads on an Illumina HiSeq2000. Under the source paper's analysis protocol: Raw data were processed with SOAPnuke, discarding reads with adapters, uncalled bases, mean Phred below 15, or no exact constant-primer or identifier match. High-quality paired reads were merged with COPE v1.2.5, and unique nucleotide sequences were defined as clonotypes. Clonotypes were aligned to IMGT TRBV, TRBD and TRBJ reference segments using MiTCR v1.1. Analysis was restricted to V-J combinations with a frequency above 0.0001, which covered roughly 99% of repertoires. A TCS score was defined as the ratio of F50 (clonal expansion) to E x V (chaos), with BLOSUM62-based TCRdist applied between CDR3 peptides within each V-J. Welch's t-statistics and random forest reduced 500 to 550 V-J features to 13, which were used in a naive Bayes classifier (R e1071). TCRdb applied fastp at Q25 and MiXCR to the public reads, then kept only in-frame beta chains. Every CDR3 protein is listed once, alongside the most common genes and DNA of its rows. The V and J calls shown here were made by TCRdb, not taken from the authors' results. The sample yields about 500,000 distinct CDR3 sequences; 16% were counted once. 29% of the sample goes to the ten largest clones.

On this clonotype itself: Its target antigen remains unknown. No base quality information exists; no much larger clone differs at one position.

Sequences were obtained from blood. The receptor was derived from a woman aged 25 to 39 with Graves' ophthalmopathy. The chain was built from TRBV13 and TRBJ2-2, and possibly TRBD1, on 5 matching bases. The DNA sequence is given as TGTGCCAGCAGCTACAAGACAGCCTTGAACGGGGAGCTGTTTTTT. The translation is CASSYKTALNGELFF. With all but the CDR3 taken from the reference TRBV13 and TRBJ2-2 genes, the full variable domain is: AAGVIQSPRHLIKEKRETATLKCYPIPRHDTVYWYQQGPGQDPQFLISFYEKMQSDKGSIPDRFSAQQFSDYHSELNMSSLELGDSALYFCASSYKTALNGELFFGEGSRLTVL.